Listed below are T cell receptor beta chains from one sample, sequenced in a study of CD8 T cells in Susac syndrome. TCRdb passed the immunoSEQ multiplex PCR reads through MiXCR, listing each CDR3 protein once. The sample includes roughly 140,000 distinct CDR3 sequences, around 94% of them seen just once. The specimen sequenced was CD8+ T cells from PBMCs. The receptors were gathered from a human donor in good health. The CDR3 runs from the conserved cysteine through the conserved F or W. Fields, in order: J gene, clone size, D gene, V gene, CDR3 DNA, CDR3 protein. A D gene is named only where the DNA matches it firmly. Clone size, where shown, is once, few, many, or a class for clones that have expanded.

j_gene: TRBJ2-2
abundance: NA
d_gene: TRBD2
v_gene: TRBV9
CDR3nt: TGTGCCAGCAGCCTGGGACTAGCGGGCTCCACCGGGGAGCTGTTTTTT
CDR3aa: CASSLGLAGSTGELFF

j_gene: TRBJ2-7
abundance: once
d_gene: NA
v_gene: TRBV19
CDR3nt: TGTGCCAGTAGTATGAGCAGAGACTACGAGCAGTACTTC
CDR3aa: CASSMSRDYEQYF

j_gene: TRBJ2-7
abundance: once
d_gene: TRBD1
v_gene: TRBV12-3/TRBV12-4
CDR3nt: TGTGCCAGCAGTCCGACAGGGGAGCACGAGCAGTACTTC
CDR3aa: CASSPTGEHEQYF

j_gene: TRBJ2-7
abundance: NA
d_gene: TRBD2
v_gene: TRBV7-2
CDR3nt: TGTGCCAGCAGCCAGGGACTAGTGGCCTACGAGCAGTACTTC
CDR3aa: CASSQGLVAYEQYF

j_gene: TRBJ2-1
abundance: NA
d_gene: TRBD1
v_gene: TRBV4-1
CDR3nt: TGCGCCAGCAGCCATGGGACAGGGGGCGGAGAGCAGTTCTTC
CDR3aa: CASSHGTGGGEQFF

j_gene: TRBJ2-6
abundance: NA
d_gene: NA
v_gene: TRBV27
CDR3nt: TGTGCCAGCAGTTTTGAGCCCCCTGGGGCCAACGTCCTGACTTTC
CDR3aa: CASSFEPPGANVLTF

j_gene: TRBJ2-7
abundance: NA
d_gene: NA
v_gene: TRBV2
CDR3nt: TGTGCCAGCAGTGAAGTTTACGAGCAGTACTTC
CDR3aa: CASSEVYEQYF

j_gene: TRBJ2-5
abundance: once
d_gene: NA
v_gene: TRBV9
CDR3nt: TGTGCCAGCAGCGTAGCGGGAGTGATGGAGACCCAGTACTTC
CDR3aa: CASSVAGVMETQYF

j_gene: TRBJ2-1
abundance: NA
d_gene: TRBD2
v_gene: TRBV29-1
CDR3nt: TGCAGCGTTGATCTTGCCGGGACTAGCGCGTCGATTGAGCAGTTCTTC
CDR3aa: CSVDLAGTSASIEQFF

j_gene: TRBJ2-1
abundance: NA
d_gene: NA
v_gene: TRBV12-3/TRBV12-4
CDR3nt: TGTGCCAGCAGTGCACAGGGCTATGAGCAGTTCTTC
CDR3aa: CASSAQGYEQFF

j_gene: TRBJ1-2
abundance: NA
d_gene: NA
v_gene: TRBV20-1
CDR3nt: TGCAGTGCTAGAGATCTCGGGCAGAACTATGGCTACACCTTC
CDR3aa: CSARDLGQNYGYTF

j_gene: TRBJ1-5
abundance: NA
d_gene: TRBD1
v_gene: TRBV30
CDR3nt: TGTGCCTGGAATGACAGGGGACAGCCCCAGCATTTT
CDR3aa: CAWNDRGQPQHF

j_gene: TRBJ2-3
abundance: few
d_gene: NA
v_gene: TRBV7-2
CDR3nt: TGTGCCAGCAGCTTAGAGGGGTCCACAGATACGCAGTATTTT
CDR3aa: CASSLEGSTDTQYF

j_gene: TRBJ1-2
abundance: NA
d_gene: NA
v_gene: TRBV28
CDR3nt: TGTGCCAGCACCCCCGCCTCTCCTTGGGGTGGCTACACCTTC
CDR3aa: CASTPASPWGGYTF

j_gene: TRBJ1-1
abundance: once
d_gene: NA
v_gene: TRBV4-3
CDR3nt: TGCGCCAGCAGCCAAGATCCGGGGGGGAACACTGAAGCTTTCTTT
CDR3aa: CASSQDPGGNTEAFF

j_gene: TRBJ2-1
abundance: NA
d_gene: NA
v_gene: TRBV9
CDR3nt: TGTGCCAGCAGTGCGCCATGGGCCGGCAATGAGCAGTTCTTC
CDR3aa: CASSAPWAGNEQFF

j_gene: TRBJ2-1
abundance: NA
d_gene: TRBD2
v_gene: TRBV29-1
CDR3nt: TGCAGCGCCACGGGCAGCGGGAGCTCCAATGAGCAGTTCTTC
CDR3aa: CSATGSGSSNEQFF

j_gene: TRBJ2-1
abundance: NA
d_gene: TRBD2
v_gene: TRBV29-1
CDR3nt: TGCAGCGCTCAAGGAGCCGGGACTACTCAGAACAATGAGCAGTTCTTC
CDR3aa: CSAQGAGTTQNNEQFF

j_gene: TRBJ2-7
abundance: NA
d_gene: NA
v_gene: TRBV20-1
CDR3nt: TGCAGTGCTAGTCCCGACCCACGATACTTC
CDR3aa: CSASPDPRYF

j_gene: TRBJ2-5
abundance: NA
d_gene: TRBD2
v_gene: TRBV7-9
CDR3nt: TGTGCCAGCACCGGACTAGCGGAAGAGACCCAGTACTTC
CDR3aa: CASTGLAEETQYF

j_gene: TRBJ1-3
abundance: NA
d_gene: NA
v_gene: TRBV29-1
CDR3nt: TGCAGCGTTGAAGATGACTGGGGGAATTCTGGAAACACCATATATTTT
CDR3aa: CSVEDDWGNSGNTIYF

j_gene: TRBJ1-5
abundance: NA
d_gene: NA
v_gene: TRBV27
CDR3nt: TGTGCCAGCAGTTTATCTACAAATCAGCCCCAGCATTTT
CDR3aa: CASSLSTNQPQHF

j_gene: TRBJ2-1
abundance: NA
d_gene: NA
v_gene: TRBV28
CDR3nt: TGTGCCACCGGTTGGCCCAGCGCGAGCGATGAGCAGTTCTTC
CDR3aa: CATGWPSASDEQFF

j_gene: TRBJ2-3
abundance: NA
d_gene: NA
v_gene: TRBV14
CDR3nt: TGTGCCAGCAGCCAATCTCCGACAGGCACAGATACGCAGTATTTT
CDR3aa: CASSQSPTGTDTQYF

j_gene: TRBJ2-1
abundance: NA
d_gene: NA
v_gene: TRBV24-1
CDR3nt: TGTGCCACCAGTGACGGCACAGTCAATGAGCAGTTCTTC
CDR3aa: CATSDGTVNEQFF

j_gene: TRBJ2-2
abundance: NA
d_gene: NA
v_gene: TRBV4-1
CDR3nt: TGCGCCAGCAGCCAAGGACGGGATACCGGGGAGCTGTTTTTT
CDR3aa: CASSQGRDTGELFF

j_gene: TRBJ2-7
abundance: NA
d_gene: TRBD2
v_gene: TRBV7-9
CDR3nt: TGTGCCGGCGCCACCCTAGCGGGAGTCTACGAGCAGTACTTC
CDR3aa: CAGATLAGVYEQYF

j_gene: TRBJ2-7
abundance: NA
d_gene: NA
v_gene: TRBV6-2/TRBV6-3
CDR3nt: TGTGCCAGCAGTTATCTTACTGAGCAGTACTTC
CDR3aa: CASSYLTEQYF

j_gene: TRBJ2-7
abundance: NA
d_gene: NA
v_gene: TRBV2
CDR3nt: TGTGCCAGCAGTGAAGTGGCACAACCCTACGAGCAGTACTTC
CDR3aa: CASSEVAQPYEQYF

j_gene: TRBJ2-7
abundance: NA
d_gene: TRBD1
v_gene: TRBV3-1
CDR3nt: TGTGCCAGCAGCCAAGACCCGACCCCCGGGACAGGGGGTAACGAGCAGTACTTC
CDR3aa: CASSQDPTPGTGGNEQYF

j_gene: TRBJ1-2
abundance: NA
d_gene: NA
v_gene: TRBV28
CDR3nt: TGTGCCAGCAGTACCGAGGACGGTGGCTACACCTTC
CDR3aa: CASSTEDGGYTF

j_gene: TRBJ2-1
abundance: few
d_gene: NA
v_gene: TRBV6-2/TRBV6-3
CDR3nt: TGTGCCAGCAGTACCTACAATGAGCAGTTCTTC
CDR3aa: CASSTYNEQFF

j_gene: TRBJ2-5
abundance: NA
d_gene: NA
v_gene: TRBV21-1
CDR3nt: TGTGCCAGCAGGGGATTCCGGGACAGGGTTCAAGAGACCCAGTACTTC
CDR3aa: CASRGFRDRVQETQYF

j_gene: TRBJ1-2
abundance: NA
d_gene: NA
v_gene: TRBV29-1
CDR3nt: TGCAGCCTGACGGATGCTAACTATGGCTACACCTTC
CDR3aa: CSLTDANYGYTF

j_gene: TRBJ1-2
abundance: NA
d_gene: NA
v_gene: TRBV5-1
CDR3nt: TGCGCCAGCAGCTCCAACAGGGTCGACTATGGCTACACCTTC
CDR3aa: CASSSNRVDYGYTF

j_gene: TRBJ2-7
abundance: NA
d_gene: TRBD2
v_gene: TRBV20-1
CDR3nt: TGCAGTGCTAGTTTGGCTAGCGGCTACGAGCAGTACTTC
CDR3aa: CSASLASGYEQYF

j_gene: TRBJ2-7
abundance: NA
d_gene: TRBD2
v_gene: TRBV6-4
CDR3nt: TGTGCCAGCAGTGACTCAGCGGGACCGGTATACGAGCAGTACTTC
CDR3aa: CASSDSAGPVYEQYF

j_gene: TRBJ1-5
abundance: NA
d_gene: NA
v_gene: TRBV6-5
CDR3nt: TGTGCCAGCAGTTACAACCCCTATCAGCCCCAGCATTTT
CDR3aa: CASSYNPYQPQHF

j_gene: TRBJ2-7
abundance: NA
d_gene: TRBD2
v_gene: TRBV20-1
CDR3nt: TGCAGTGCTAGACCTCTCTGGGGGGGTACATCCTACGAGCAGTACTTC
CDR3aa: CSARPLWGGTSYEQYF

j_gene: TRBJ2-7
abundance: NA
d_gene: NA
v_gene: TRBV15
CDR3nt: TGTGCCACCAGCAGAGATCGGGCTAGCAGGGCCCGGCAGTACTTC
CDR3aa: CATSRDRASRARQYF

j_gene: TRBJ2-3
abundance: NA
d_gene: NA
v_gene: TRBV2
CDR3nt: TGTGCCAGCAGGGACCACCCAAATACGCAGTATTTT
CDR3aa: CASRDHPNTQYF

j_gene: TRBJ1-5
abundance: NA
d_gene: TRBD1
v_gene: TRBV9
CDR3nt: TGTGCCAGCAGCACCCGGGACAGTCCCAATCAGCCCCAGCATTTT
CDR3aa: CASSTRDSPNQPQHF

j_gene: TRBJ2-3
abundance: NA
d_gene: NA
v_gene: TRBV7-9
CDR3nt: TGTGCCAGCAGCCCCGCGGGTGATACGCAGTATTTT
CDR3aa: CASSPAGDTQYF

j_gene: TRBJ2-2
abundance: NA
d_gene: TRBD1
v_gene: TRBV11-2
CDR3nt: TGTGCCAGCAGCTTAGTCCGACAGGGGGCTGGAACCGGGGAGCTGTTTTTT
CDR3aa: CASSLVRQGAGTGELFF

j_gene: TRBJ2-1
abundance: NA
d_gene: NA
v_gene: TRBV3-1
CDR3nt: TGTGCCAGCAGCCACGAGGGGACTGAGCAGTTCTTC
CDR3aa: CASSHEGTEQFF

j_gene: TRBJ2-1
abundance: NA
d_gene: NA
v_gene: TRBV9
CDR3nt: TGTGCCAGCGGGGAGTTTGCCAATGAGCAGTTCTTC
CDR3aa: CASGEFANEQFF

j_gene: TRBJ2-7
abundance: NA
d_gene: TRBD2
v_gene: TRBV20-1
CDR3nt: TGCAGCGTCGAAACCGGGACTAGCTCCTACGAGCAGTACTTC
CDR3aa: CSVETGTSSYEQYF

j_gene: TRBJ2-7
abundance: NA
d_gene: NA
v_gene: TRBV7-2
CDR3nt: TGTGCCAGCAGCTTAGAGGTCCTAGCCTACGAGCAGTACTTC
CDR3aa: CASSLEVLAYEQYF

j_gene: TRBJ2-1
abundance: NA
d_gene: NA
v_gene: TRBV24-1
CDR3nt: TGTGCCACCGCAACGAGCTCCTACAATGAGCAGTTCTTC
CDR3aa: CATATSSYNEQFF

j_gene: TRBJ1-4
abundance: NA
d_gene: TRBD1
v_gene: TRBV29-1
CDR3nt: TGCAGCGCGACAGGGGATGAAAAACTGTTTTTT
CDR3aa: CSATGDEKLFF

j_gene: TRBJ2-5
abundance: NA
d_gene: NA
v_gene: TRBV7-9
CDR3nt: TGTGCCAGCAGCTTATCGGACTCCCAAGAGACCCAGTACTTC
CDR3aa: CASSLSDSQETQYF

j_gene: TRBJ1-1
abundance: NA
d_gene: TRBD1
v_gene: TRBV29-1
CDR3nt: TGCAGCGTTTCCGGGACAGGACCGATGAACACTGAAGCTTTCTTT
CDR3aa: CSVSGTGPMNTEAFF

j_gene: TRBJ2-5
abundance: NA
d_gene: TRBD2
v_gene: TRBV20-1
CDR3nt: TGCAGTGCCGTCATTGGCGGGAGCCGTGAGACCCAGTACTTC
CDR3aa: CSAVIGGSRETQYF

j_gene: TRBJ1-1
abundance: NA
d_gene: NA
v_gene: TRBV12-3/TRBV12-4
CDR3nt: TGTGCCAGCAGCGCCTGGGTTATGAACACTGAAGCTTTCTTT
CDR3aa: CASSAWVMNTEAFF